This TCR beta chain was sequenced during a study of cytomegalovirus exposure and HLA in healthy donors. Background on the study: Unique TCR beta sequences numbering some 120 million came from approximately 180 million T cells in an earlier analysis. Study outcomes and limitations: In a later analysis, at a false discovery rate of 0.05, over 15,000 TCR beta sequences were associated with HLA alleles. Usually a TCR sequence was rare, but some public TCRs were found in many donors.

In regard to this clone: Its antigen remains unknown.

The ends lost 0 bases at V and 3 bases at J; junction bases unmatched: 3. The CDR3 consists of 14 residues. Germline V gene data show CDR1 as SGDLS and CDR2 as YYNGEE. The PCR was carried out with 60 Vbeta primers and 13 Jbeta primers. Data came from immunoSEQ multiplex PCR; TCRdb stores just in-frame clones and leaves some out. The sample holds 250,000 to 350,000 clones; roughly 89% are singletons and the top ten take less than 4.5%. The sequence was collected from a man aged 35 to 55 in good health and CMV-seropositive. The sample consisted of PBMCs. V is TRBV9 and J is TRBJ2-7, with TRBD2 matching 7 bases. CDR3 nucleotide sequence: TGTGCCAGCAGCGTAGCTGCTAGCGGCTACGAGCAGTACTTC. Translation: CASSVAASGYEQYF.